The 27 T cell receptor beta chains below all came from one sample that was sequenced in a study of metastatic and nonmetastatic thyroid tumors. Using MiXCR, TCRdb re-called clones from the PCR reads. The sample lists 6,000 to 8,000 clones; more than 20% were seen once. Thyroid surgery was preceded by no treatment in any patient. Sequences were obtained from adjacent normal tissue. These receptors all stem from a female donor with papillary thyroid cancer or a benign thyroid nodule (not recorded which). Some clones in this sample may be carry-over from other donors' samples.

This clone was seen many times. This chain joins TRBV4-1 and TRBJ1-5, with no clear D. Germline values: CDR1 MGHRA, CDR2 YSYEKL. This CDR3 is built from 14 residues. The V gene lost 6 bases and the J gene lost 1 base, with 10 bases spanning the gap. The CDR3 nucleotides read TGCGCCAGCAGTTCTAGGGAGAGCAATCAGCCCCAGCATTTT. Translated: CASSSRESNQPQHF.

The chain joins TRBV12-3 or TRBV12-4 to TRBJ2-3; D not resolved. CDR3 length: 11 residues. The V and J ends lost 3 bases and 9 bases respectively, with 7 bases between them. The CDR3 loop is CASSLSSTQYF. The CDR3 DNA reads TGTGCCAGCAGTTTGTCCTCCACGCAGTATTTT.

The chain carries TRBV4-1 and TRBJ1-6, with D uncertain. The CDR3 is 15 residues long. Germline-derived CDR1 and CDR2 are MGHRA and YSYEKL. Trimming shortened V by 3 bases and J by 7 bases, and 13 bases separated the two germline ends. CDR3 residues: CASSHTLAVNSPLHF. CDR3 DNA sequence: TGCGCCAGCAGCCATACGCTGGCCGTCAATTCACCCCTCCACTTT.

The chain joins TRBV20-1 to TRBJ2-7; D remains unclear. Germline CDR1 reads DFQATT; CDR2 reads SNEGSKA (reference sequence). V was clipped by 3 bases and J by 4 bases, with 13 bases between them. This CDR3 is built from 13 residues. The chain's CDR3 is CSASAGPLYEQYF. The DNA for the CDR3 is TGCAGTGCTAGCGCCGGGCCATTATACGAGCAGTACTTC.

Notes on this clone: The junction shows a germline mismatch at one end, possibly a read error. The V gene is TRBV11-2, the J gene TRBJ2-1; either TRBD1 or TRBD2 may fit D (5 bases each). Germline V lookup: CDR1 SGHAT, CDR2 FQNNGV. This CDR3 has 17 residues. The CDR3 here is CASSPRRQCSVGNGQFF. In nucleotides, the CDR3 is TGTGCCAGCAGCCCCCGCCGACAGTGTTCCGTCGGGAATGGGCAGTTCTTC.

In regard to this clone: The junction and the germline gene differ at one end; a read error may be behind it. This chain links TRBV27 with TRBJ2-7; tentatively, D is TRBD1 or TRBD2 (5 bases each). CDR3 length: 14 residues. CDR1 MNHEY and CDR2 SMNVEV come from the germline V gene (reference sequence). The CDR3 DNA reads TGTGCTAGCTCCGTACAGGACTCCTCCTACAAGCAGTACTTC. Amino acids: CASSVQDSSYKQYF.

This clone was detected a few times. The chain couples TRBV19 to TRBJ1-2; D might be TRBD1 (6 bases). V lost 4 bases, J lost 2 bases, and 14 bases lay in between. The CDR3 consists of 15 residues. Germline V gene lookup returns CDR1 LNHDA and CDR2 SQIVND (reference sequence). CDR3 DNA sequence: TGTGCCAGTAGTAAAGTTAGACAGGAGAACTATGGCTACACCTTC. This codes for CASSKVRQENYGYTF.

V usage is TRBV19 and J usage is TRBJ2-7; tentative D call: TRBD1 (5 bases). There are 15 residues in the CDR3. From germline, CDR1 is LNHDA and CDR2 SQIVND (reference sequence). V lost 5 bases to trimming and J lost 0 bases, with 14 bases between them. The CDR3 DNA follows: TGTGCCAGTAGTCTACTCCCGGACACCTCCTACGAGCAGTACTTC. The encoded protein is CASSLLPDTSYEQYF.

A word on this clone: Mismatch with germline at one junction end may stem from a read error. The genes are TRBV7-8 and TRBJ1-4; a possible D gene is TRBD1 (5 bases). The length of the CDR3 is 15 residues. Per germline, CDR1 SGHVS and CDR2 FQNEAQ. In DNA, the CDR3 is TGTTCCAGCAGCCTCTGGGGGAGGACTAATGAAAAACTGTTTTTT. It encodes CSSSLWGRTNEKLFF.

This clone was detected a few times. The CDR3 DNA reads TGTGCCAGCAGCTTACGGACTAGCGGCTCCTACGAGCAGTACTTC. Translating gives CASSLRTSGSYEQYF. The chain carries TRBV7-8 and TRBJ2-7; 10 nucleotides line up with TRBD2. Germline lookup yields CDR1 SGHVS and CDR2 FQNEAQ. The CDR3 runs 15 residues. The trim removed 2 bases at V and 0 bases at J, leaving 1 base unmatched.

Only a few counts were recorded for this clone. V usage is TRBV6-1 and J usage is TRBJ2-7; 10 bases match TRBD2. CDR1 and CDR2 (germline): MNHNS, SASEGT. V trimming: 7 bases; J trimming: 2 bases; junction bases outside the gene matches: 14. The CDR3 is 17 amino acids. The CDR3 is CASTPGLAGEFPYEQYF. CDR3 DNA: TGTGCCAGCACCCCCGGTCTAGCGGGAGAGTTTCCCTACGAGCAGTACTTC.

The chain carries TRBV27 and TRBJ1-2; a possible D gene is TRBD1 (5 bases). Between the trimmed V and J ends, which lost 3 bases and 3 bases, there was a span of 23 bases. This CDR3 is 18 amino acids long. Germline V gives CDR1 MNHEY, CDR2 SMNVEV (reference sequence). CDR3 loop: CASSFWPRQRGRDYGYTF. The CDR3 DNA reads as TGTGCCAGCAGTTTTTGGCCCAGACAGCGGGGGAGGGACTATGGCTACACCTTC.

This clone was picked up a small number of times. The CDR3 reads CASREGTSASGNTIYF. The CDR3 nucleotides read TGTGCCAGCAGAGAGGGGACGAGTGCTTCTGGAAACACCATATATTTT. This rearrangement joins TRBV25-1 to TRBJ1-3; maybe TRBD1 (5 bases). This CDR3 is 16 amino acids long. Germline values: CDR1 MGHDK, CDR2 SYGVNS. V lost 6 bases to trimming and J lost 1 base, with 16 bases between them.

This clone is termed hyperexpanded (1% or more). The V and J genes are TRBV6-1 and TRBJ2-2, with D unclear. The V end lost 10 bases, the J end lost 6 bases, and 6 bases lay between the germline ends. Germline V gene lookup returns CDR1 MNHNS and CDR2 SASEGT. This CDR3 is 10 amino acids long. The CDR3 reads CATGAGELFF. In DNA form, the CDR3 reads TGTGCCACCGGCGCCGGGGAGCTGTTTTTT.

In its sample, this clone is medium-sized. The chain recombines TRBV6-1 with TRBJ2-7; D is uncertain. The germline V and J ends were trimmed by 6 bases and 8 bases, with 14 bases remaining between them. This CDR3 contains 12 residues. Germline lookup yields CDR1 MNHNS and CDR2 SASEGT. DNA for the CDR3: TGTGCCAGCAGCCCATATCGAGGCCAGCAGTACGTC. It is translated as CASSPYRGQQYV.

The chain is built from TRBV6-1 and TRBJ2-7, with 8 bases matching TRBD2. The CDR3 covers 15 residues. The junction had 9 bases not matched to a gene; V was cut back by 6 bases and J by 2 bases. Germline V CDR1 and CDR2: MNHNS, SASEGT. This CDR3 is CASSPRGGNPYEQYV. The CDR3 nucleotides are TGTGCCAGCAGCCCCCGGGGGGGCAACCCCTACGAGCAGTACGTC.

V is TRBV6-2 or TRBV6-3 and J is TRBJ2-3, with a tentative D call TRBD1 (6 bases). CDR1 and CDR2 from the germline V gene are MNHEY and SVGEGT. The CDR3 has 16 amino acids. Between the trimmed V and J ends, which lost 2 bases and 4 bases, there was a span of 16 bases. The CDR3 DNA follows: TGTGCCAGCAGTTACGCCGGACAGCCCAGTCCAGATACGCAGTATTTT. Translating it yields CASSYAGQPSPDTQYF.

In its sample, this clone ranks as medium-sized. The chain is built from TRBV6-6 and TRBJ2-7; 10 bases are a match to TRBD2. The germline V gene has CDR1 MNHNY and CDR2 SVGAGI (reference sequence). This CDR3 contains 19 residues. The trim removed 0 bases at V and 1 base at J, leaving 12 bases unmatched. This CDR3 is CASSYSKVTGLALSYEQYV. The CDR3 DNA follows: TGTGCCAGCAGTTACTCGAAAGTAACGGGACTAGCGTTATCCTACGAGCAGTACGTC.

In its sample, this clone ranks as medium-sized. V and J are TRBV6-7 and TRBJ2-5, with TRBD2 matching over 11 bases. TRBV6-7 is an ORF, with its function uncertain. V lost 6 bases to trimming and J lost 5 bases; unmatched junction nucleotides: 8. The CDR3 covers 15 residues. The CDR3 nucleotides are TGTGCCAGCAGAGTACTAGCGGGAGAGGTGGAGACCCAGTACTTC. This sequence encodes CASRVLAGEVETQYF.

This rearrangement joins TRBV20-1 to TRBJ2-1, with D perhaps TRBD2 (5 bases). The CDR3 loop spans 15 amino acids. Trimming shortened V by 0 bases and J by 2 bases, and 11 bases separated the two germline ends. Germline V CDR1 and CDR2: DFQATT, SNEGSKA (reference sequence). The CDR3 sequence: CSARDARATYNEQFF. The CDR3 DNA follows: TGCAGTGCTAGAGATGCGAGGGCCACCTACAATGAGCAGTTCTTC.

The chain recombines TRBV28 with TRBJ2-5, with unresolved D. Trimming took 2 bases from V and 2 from J, leaving 9 bases between them. The germline V gene has CDR1 MDHEN and CDR2 SYDVKM. The CDR3 runs 14 residues. CDR3 region: CASSLGQIQETQYF. As DNA, the CDR3 is TGTGCCAGCAGTTTAGGCCAGATTCAAGAGACCCAGTACTTC.

Only a few counts were recorded for this clone. This chain joins TRBV6-2 or TRBV6-3 and TRBJ2-7; TRBD1 agrees at 10 bases. Germline-derived CDR1 and CDR2 are MNHEY and SVGEGT. The length of the CDR3 is 16 residues. V lost 2 bases to trimming and J lost 3 bases; unmatched junction nucleotides: 7. CDR3 nucleotides: TGTGCCAGCAGTTACGCGGTCCGGACAGGGGGCTACGAGCAGTACTTC. Protein sequence: CASSYAVRTGGYEQYF.

In regard to this clone: One end of the junction fails to match germline, which may point to a read error. The J gene is TRBJ1-2, the V gene TRBV7-9; D not certain. Per germline, CDR1 SEHNR and CDR2 FQNEAQ (reference sequence). CDR3 length equals 15 residues. The CDR3 here is CASSSVRSVSYGYTF. CDR3 sequence (DNA): TGTGCCAGCAGCTCCGTCCGAAGTGTCTCCTACGGCTACACCTTT.

V and J are TRBV28 and TRBJ2-7; D possibly uses TRBD1 or TRBD2 (6 bases each). This CDR3 region has 17 residues. V gave up 8 bases and J gave up 3 bases, with 26 bases separating them. Germline CDR1 MDHEN, CDR2 SYDVKM. The CDR3 DNA reads as TGTGCCAGCCGATCCGGGGGCCCGATCCGATACCTCTACGAGCAGTACTTC. Protein sequence: CASRSGGPIRYLYEQYF.

This clone is medium-sized in the sample. This rearrangement joins TRBV19 to TRBJ2-5, with 8 positions matching TRBD1. This CDR3 region has 14 residues. V was clipped by 8 bases and J by 7 bases; unmatched bases: 12. Germline V lookup: CDR1 LNHDA, CDR2 SQIVND (reference sequence). The CDR3 region has the DNA TGTGCCAGTCCTACGCAGGGGGCTGAGGGGACCCAGTACTTC. Its translation is CASPTQGAEGTQYF.

This clone showed up many times. This sequence joins TRBV30 and TRBJ2-5; perhaps TRBD1 as D (6 bases). Germline lookup yields CDR1 GTSNPN and CDR2 SVGIG (reference sequence). The CDR3 runs to 13 residues. V was clipped by 5 bases and J by 5 bases, with 15 bases between them. This chain's CDR3 is CAWQQGNLETQYF. CDR3 coding DNA: TGTGCCTGGCAACAGGGAAATCTTGAGACCCAGTACTTC.

This clone has more than one count but fewer than ten. The rearrangement joins TRBV6-5 to TRBJ1-6; D call uncertain. Germline CDR1 and CDR2: MNHEY and SVGAGI. V was pared by 2 bases and J by 10 bases, with 15 bases between. The CDR3 contains 15 residues. The CDR3 protein is CASSYNAGRESPLHF. In DNA, the CDR3 is TGTGCCAGCAGTTACAATGCGGGGAGAGAGTCACCCCTCCACTTT.